This T cell receptor beta chain was sequenced in a study of response to subunit inactivated influenza vaccine. The study's findings and limits: The authors suggested that every seasonal influenza vaccination recruits few new T cells.

In its sample, this clonotype was seen once. Its matching antigen is unknown. Given a much more abundant clone one base away, this may be a read error. Trimming shortened V by 5 bases and J by 3 bases, and 17 bases separated the two germline ends. Germline V gene sequence: CDR1 MNHEY, CDR2 SVGEGT. The CDR3 extends over 15 amino acids. TCRdb analysed the RT-PCR reads with MiXCR anew, one entry per CDR3 protein. Here the sample spans around 540,000 distinct CDR3 sequences, about an eighth being singletons. The sample was PBMCs from blood, taken on the day of vaccination. The chain links TRBV6-2 or TRBV6-3 to TRBJ2-7; the D is unclear. The receptor was derived from a man aged 45-65 years who received an inactivated influenza vaccine. The CDR3 loop is CASSRRLGAFYEQYF. The CDR3 DNA reads as TGTGCCAGCAGTCGGCGTTTAGGCGCCTTCTACGAGCAGTACTTC.